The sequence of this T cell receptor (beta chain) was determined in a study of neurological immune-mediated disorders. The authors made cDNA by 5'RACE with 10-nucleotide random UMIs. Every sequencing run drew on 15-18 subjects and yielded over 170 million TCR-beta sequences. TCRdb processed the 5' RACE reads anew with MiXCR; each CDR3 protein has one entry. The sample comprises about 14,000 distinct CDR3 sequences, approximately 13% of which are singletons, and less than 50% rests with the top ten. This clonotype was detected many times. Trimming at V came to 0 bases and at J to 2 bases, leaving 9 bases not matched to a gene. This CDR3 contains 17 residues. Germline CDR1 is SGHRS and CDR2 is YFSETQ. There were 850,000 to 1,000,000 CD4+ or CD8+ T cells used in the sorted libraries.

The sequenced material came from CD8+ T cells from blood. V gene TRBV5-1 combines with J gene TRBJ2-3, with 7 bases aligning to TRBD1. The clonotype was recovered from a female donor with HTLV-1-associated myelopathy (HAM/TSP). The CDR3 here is CASSLAPGTDITDTQYF. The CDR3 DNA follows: TGCGCCAGCAGCTTGGCCCCCGGGACAGACATCACAGATACGCAGTATTTT.